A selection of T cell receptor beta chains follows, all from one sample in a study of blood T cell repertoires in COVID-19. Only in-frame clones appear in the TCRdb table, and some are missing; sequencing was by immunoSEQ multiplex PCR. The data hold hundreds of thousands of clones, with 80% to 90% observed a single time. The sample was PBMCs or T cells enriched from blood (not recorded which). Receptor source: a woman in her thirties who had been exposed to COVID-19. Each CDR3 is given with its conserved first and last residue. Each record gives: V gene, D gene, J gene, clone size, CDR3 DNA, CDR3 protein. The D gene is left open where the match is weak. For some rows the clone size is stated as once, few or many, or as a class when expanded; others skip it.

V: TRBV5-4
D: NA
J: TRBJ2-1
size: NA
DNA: TGTGCCAGCAGCGGCAGGGAGGATGAGCAGTTCTTC
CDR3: CASSGREDEQFF

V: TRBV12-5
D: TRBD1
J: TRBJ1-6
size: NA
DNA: TGTGCTAGTGGTTTGGACCGGGACAGGACCTCACCCCTCCACTTT
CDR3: CASGLDRDRTSPLHF

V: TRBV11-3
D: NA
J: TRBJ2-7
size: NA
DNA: TGTGCCAGCAGCTTAGACGGAAACCGAGGCAACGAGCAGTACTTC
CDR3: CASSLDGNRGNEQYF

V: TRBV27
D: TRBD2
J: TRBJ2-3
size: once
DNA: TGTGCCAGCAGTTTATCGCCCAAGACTAGCGGGGGCCGGGTGGATACGCAGTATTTT
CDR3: CASSLSPKTSGGRVDTQYF

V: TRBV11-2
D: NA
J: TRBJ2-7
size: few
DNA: TGTGCCAGCAGCTCCGAGCGACTAGGGTCCTACGAGCAGTACTTC
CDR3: CASSSERLGSYEQYF

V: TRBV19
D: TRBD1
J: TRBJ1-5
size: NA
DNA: TGTGCCAGTAGTAGGGAGGACAGGGGGCTTCAGCCCCAGCATTTT
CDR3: CASSREDRGLQPQHF

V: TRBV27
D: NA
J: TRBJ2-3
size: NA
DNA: TGTGCCAGCAGTTTGGACTATAGCACAGATACGCAGTATTTT
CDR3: CASSLDYSTDTQYF

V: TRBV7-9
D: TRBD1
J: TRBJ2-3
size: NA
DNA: TGTGCCAGCAGCCCTGCGCGACAGGGGGGCACAGATACGCAGTATTTT
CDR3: CASSPARQGGTDTQYF

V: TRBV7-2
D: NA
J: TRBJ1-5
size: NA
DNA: TGTGCCAGCAGCTTAGTACAAGATCAGCCCCAGCATTTT
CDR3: CASSLVQDQPQHF

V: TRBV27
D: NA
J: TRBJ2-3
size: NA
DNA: TGTGCCAGCAGTTTATCGGGCGGGGAGTGGACAGATACGCAGTATTTT
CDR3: CASSLSGGEWTDTQYF

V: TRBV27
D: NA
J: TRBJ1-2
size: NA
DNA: TGTGCCAGCAGTTCAGGGACAATCTATGGCTACACCTTC
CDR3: CASSSGTIYGYTF

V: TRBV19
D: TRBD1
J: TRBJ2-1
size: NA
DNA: TGTGCCAGCATGACAGGGGGAAGTAGTGAGGATGAGCAGTTCTTC
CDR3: CASMTGGSSEDEQFF

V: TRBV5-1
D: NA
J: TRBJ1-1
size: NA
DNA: TGCGCCAGCAGCTTGGCCTCGGGGAGCACTGAAGCTTTCTTT
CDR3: CASSLASGSTEAFF

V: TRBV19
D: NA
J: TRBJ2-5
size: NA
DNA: TGTGCCAGTAGTATATCCGGCAGGGCAGGTGGGACCCAGTACTTC
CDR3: CASSISGRAGGTQYF

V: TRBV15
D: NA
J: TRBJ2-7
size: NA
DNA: TGTGCCACCAGCAGAGCTGGGACATCTCCCTACGAGCAGTACTTC
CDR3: CATSRAGTSPYEQYF

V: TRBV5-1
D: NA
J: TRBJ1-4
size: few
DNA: TGCGCCAGCAGCTTGGGTCTCCCAGGAAATGAAAAACTGTTTTTT
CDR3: CASSLGLPGNEKLFF

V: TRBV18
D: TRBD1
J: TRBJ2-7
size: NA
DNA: TGTGCCAGCTCTGAGGGACAGGGGGCTCAAGAGCAGTACTTC
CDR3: CASSEGQGAQEQYF

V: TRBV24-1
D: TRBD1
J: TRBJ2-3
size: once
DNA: TGTGCCACCAGTGACCCCAGGGGGTTAGAAGATACGCAGTATTTT
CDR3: CATSDPRGLEDTQYF

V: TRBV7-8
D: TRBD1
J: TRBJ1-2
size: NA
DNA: TGTGCCAGCAGCCGTGACAGGGGGCTAAACCACTTC
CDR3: CASSRDRGLNHF

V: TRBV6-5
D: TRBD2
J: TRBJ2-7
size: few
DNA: TGTGCCAGCATCGTCCGGCGGGGGGTATCCGAGCAGTACTTC
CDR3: CASIVRRGVSEQYF

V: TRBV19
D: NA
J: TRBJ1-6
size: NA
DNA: TGTGCCAGTAGTATCCCGGACGGGGGTTTTAATTCACCCCTCCACTTT
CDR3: CASSIPDGGFNSPLHF

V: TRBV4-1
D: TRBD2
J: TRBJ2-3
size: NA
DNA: TGCGCCAGCAGCCACCCCTCGAGGAGTCTAGCGGGGGAACACGAACCCACAGATACGCAGTATTTT
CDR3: CASSHPSRSLAGEHEPTDTQYF

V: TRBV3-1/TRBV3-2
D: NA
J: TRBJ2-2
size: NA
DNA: TGTGCCAGCAGCCAAGTGTCTAGTGTCGTCACCGGGGAGCTGTTTTTT
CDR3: CASSQVSSVVTGELFF

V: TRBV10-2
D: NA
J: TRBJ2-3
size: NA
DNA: TGCGCCAGCAGTGAATTGGGGGGTACGCAGTATTTT
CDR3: CASSELGGTQYF

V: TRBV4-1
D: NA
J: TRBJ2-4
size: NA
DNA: TGCGCCAGCAGCCAAGGACAGAGAGACATTCAGTACTTC
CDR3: CASSQGQRDIQYF

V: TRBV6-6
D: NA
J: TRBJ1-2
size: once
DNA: TGTGCCAGCAGCAATATTGTCCTTTCGGAGTATGGCTACACCTTC
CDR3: CASSNIVLSEYGYTF

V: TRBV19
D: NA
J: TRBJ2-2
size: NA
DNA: TGTGCCAGTAGTATGGTGACACAGAACACCGGGGAGCTGTTTTTT
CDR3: CASSMVTQNTGELFF

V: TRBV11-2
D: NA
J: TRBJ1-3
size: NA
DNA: TGTGCCAGCAGCAATCGAGGGACTGGAAACACCATATATTTT
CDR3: CASSNRGTGNTIYF

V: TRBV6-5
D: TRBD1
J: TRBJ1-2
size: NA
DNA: TGTGCCAGCAGTCAGCCTCGACAGGGTAACTATGGCTACACCTTC
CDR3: CASSQPRQGNYGYTF

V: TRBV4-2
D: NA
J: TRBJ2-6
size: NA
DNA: TGTGCCAGTAGCCATCAGGGTGCTTCTGGGGCCAACGTCCTGACTTTC
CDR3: CASSHQGASGANVLTF

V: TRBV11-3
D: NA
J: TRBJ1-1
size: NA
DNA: TGTGCCAGCAGCCCCGGTAGGGGTCACCCTGAAGCTTTCTTT
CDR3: CASSPGRGHPEAFF

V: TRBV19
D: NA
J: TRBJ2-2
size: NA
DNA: TGTGCCAGTAGTAAAAGACAGAACACCGGGGAGCTGTTTTTT
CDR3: CASSKRQNTGELFF

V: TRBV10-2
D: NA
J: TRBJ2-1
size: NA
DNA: TGCGCCAGCAGTGAGTCGGGGGGCTCCTACAATGAGCAGTTCTTC
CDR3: CASSESGGSYNEQFF

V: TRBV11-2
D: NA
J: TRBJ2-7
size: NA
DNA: TGTGCCAGCAGCTTAGAGGGGCCAGAGTACGAGCAGTACTTC
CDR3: CASSLEGPEYEQYF

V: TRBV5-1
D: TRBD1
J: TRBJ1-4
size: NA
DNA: TGCGCCAGCAGTTATTCCGGACAGGGGAAACCAACTAATGAAAAACTGTTTTTT
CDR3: CASSYSGQGKPTNEKLFF

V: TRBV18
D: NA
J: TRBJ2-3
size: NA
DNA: TGTGCCAGCTCACCAGGAGGAGCGACAGATACGCAGTATTTT
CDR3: CASSPGGATDTQYF

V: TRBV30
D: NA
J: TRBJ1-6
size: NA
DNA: TGTGCCTGGAGTGTACGGCAGGGCAATTCACCCCTCCACTTT
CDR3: CAWSVRQGNSPLHF

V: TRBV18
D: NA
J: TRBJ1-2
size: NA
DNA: TGTGCCAGCTCACGGACAGCGGTCAACTATGGCTACACCTTC
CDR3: CASSRTAVNYGYTF

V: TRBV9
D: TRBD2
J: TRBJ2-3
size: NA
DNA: TGTGCCAGCAGCTTAGCGGGGGGGACGGCAGATACGCAGTATTTT
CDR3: CASSLAGGTADTQYF

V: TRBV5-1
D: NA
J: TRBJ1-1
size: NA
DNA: TGCGCCAGCAGCCCAGGGCGGATCCCTGAAGCTTTCTTT
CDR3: CASSPGRIPEAFF

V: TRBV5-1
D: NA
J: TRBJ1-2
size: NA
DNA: TGCGCCAGCAGCCCTGGGGGCCCTAACTATGGCTACACCTTC
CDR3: CASSPGGPNYGYTF

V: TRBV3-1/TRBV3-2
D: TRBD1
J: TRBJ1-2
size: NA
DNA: TGTGCCAGCAGCTTCCAGGGGGCGCTTTCCCAAGGCTACACCTTC
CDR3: CASSFQGALSQGYTF

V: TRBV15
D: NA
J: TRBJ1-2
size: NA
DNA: TGTGCCACCAGCAAGGCGGGAGATGGCTACACCTTC
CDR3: CATSKAGDGYTF

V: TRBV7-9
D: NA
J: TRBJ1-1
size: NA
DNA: TGTGCCAGCAGCTTCTACGGAGTGGACACTGAAGCTTTCTTT
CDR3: CASSFYGVDTEAFF

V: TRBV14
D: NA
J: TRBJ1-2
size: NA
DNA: TGTGCCAGCAGCCCCTCCCAGGGATTGGGCTACACCTTC
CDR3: CASSPSQGLGYTF